This T cell receptor beta chain comes out of a study of cytomegalovirus exposure and HLA in healthy donors. Donors sampled were nominally healthy, though unrecorded immune exposures were likely. The study ran its PCR with 60 Vbeta and 13 Jbeta primers. Here immunoSEQ multiplex PCR was the method, and the copy in TCRdb shows in-frame clones only, minus some. The profile covers fewer than 200,000 clones, with more than 65% appearing a single time and over 1.5% taken by the ten largest. The V end lost 0 bases, the J end lost 4 bases, and 9 bases lay between the germline ends. The CDR3 sequence is 14 residues long. CDR1 SGHDT and CDR2 YYEEEE come from the germline V gene.

The sample was PBMCs. This sequence joins TRBV5-6 and TRBJ2-3, with no clear D. The clonotype comes from a woman in her twenties or thirties in good health and CMV-seronegative. CDR3 nucleotides: TGTGCCAGCAGCTTGGGAGCTTTTGCAGATACGCAGTATTTT. It is translated as CASSLGAFADTQYF.